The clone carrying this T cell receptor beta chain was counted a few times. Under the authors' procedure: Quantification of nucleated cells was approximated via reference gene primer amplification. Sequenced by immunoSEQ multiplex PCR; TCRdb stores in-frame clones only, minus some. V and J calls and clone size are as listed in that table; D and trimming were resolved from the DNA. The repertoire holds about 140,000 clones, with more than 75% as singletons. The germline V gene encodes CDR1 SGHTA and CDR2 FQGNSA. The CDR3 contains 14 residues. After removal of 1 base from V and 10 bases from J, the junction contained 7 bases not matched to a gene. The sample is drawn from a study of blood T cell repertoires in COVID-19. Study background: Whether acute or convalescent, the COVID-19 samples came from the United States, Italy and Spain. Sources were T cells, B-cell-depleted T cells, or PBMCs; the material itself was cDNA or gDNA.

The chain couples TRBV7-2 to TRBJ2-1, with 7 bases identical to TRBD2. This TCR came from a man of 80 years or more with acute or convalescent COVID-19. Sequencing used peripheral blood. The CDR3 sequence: CASSLVEGRGEQFF. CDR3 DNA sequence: TGTGCCAGCAGCTTAGTCGAGGGGCGGGGGGAGCAGTTCTTC.